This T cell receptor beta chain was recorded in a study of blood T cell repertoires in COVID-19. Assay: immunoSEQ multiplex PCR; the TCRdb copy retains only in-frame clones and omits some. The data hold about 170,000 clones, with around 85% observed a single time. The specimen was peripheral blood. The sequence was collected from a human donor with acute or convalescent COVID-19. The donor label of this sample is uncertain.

CDR3 residues: CASSLDRVGNTIYF. DNA for the CDR3: TGTGCCAGCAGTCTGGACAGGGTTGGAAACACCATATATTTT. The gene calls are TRBV6-5 and TRBJ1-3; the match to TRBD1 covers 8 bases. Germline values: CDR1 MNHEY, CDR2 SVGAGI. CDR3 length: 14 residues. The trim removed 5 bases at V and 3 bases at J, leaving 3 bases unmatched.